This T cell receptor (beta chain) comes out of a study of CD8 T cells in Susac syndrome. Study-level background: The Susac syndrome patients were therapy-naive, on corticosteroids, or on intravenous immunoglobulin alone at blood draw.

Random-hexamer reverse transcription was applied to about 0.45 to 1 ug RNA. A single record per CDR3 protein comes from TCRdb applying MiXCR to the immunoSEQ multiplex PCR reads. The sample contains 84,000 or so distinct CDR3 sequences, 90% to 95% of which appear only once. This CDR3 region has 12 residues. With 1 base removed from V and 3 bases from J, the gap between germline ends came to 7 bases. Germline V gene lookup returns CDR1 SQVTM and CDR2 ANQGSEA. V is TRBV29-1 and J is TRBJ2-7; D is possibly TRBD2 (5 bases). The sequencing sample was made of CD8+ T cells from PBMCs. The sequence was obtained from a human donor with Susac syndrome. CDR3 DNA: TGCAGCGTTGAAGGGGAGAACTACGAGCAGTACTTC. Residues: CSVEGENYEQYF.